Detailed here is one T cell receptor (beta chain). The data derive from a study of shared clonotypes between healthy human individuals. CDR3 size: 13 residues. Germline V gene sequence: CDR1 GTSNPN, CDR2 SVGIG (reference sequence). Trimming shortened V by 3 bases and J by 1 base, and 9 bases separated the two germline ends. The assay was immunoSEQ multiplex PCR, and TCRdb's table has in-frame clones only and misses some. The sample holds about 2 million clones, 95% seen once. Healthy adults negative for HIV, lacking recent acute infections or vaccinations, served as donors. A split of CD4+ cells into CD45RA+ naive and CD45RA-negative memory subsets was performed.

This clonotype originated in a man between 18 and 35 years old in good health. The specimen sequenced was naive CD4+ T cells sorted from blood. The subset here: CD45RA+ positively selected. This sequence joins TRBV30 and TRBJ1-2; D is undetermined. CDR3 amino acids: CAWRALINYGYTF. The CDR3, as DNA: TGTGCCTGGAGGGCACTGATTAACTATGGCTACACCTTC. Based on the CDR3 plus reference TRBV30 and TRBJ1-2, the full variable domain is SQTIHQWPATLVQPVGSPLSLECTVEGTSNPNLYWYRQAAGRGLQLLFYSVGIGQISSEVPQNLSASRPQDRQFILSSKKLLLSDSGFYLCAWRALINYGYTFGSGTRLTVV.